Listed below are T cell receptor beta chains from one sample, sequenced in a study of a mutant IDH1 vaccine in newly diagnosed glioma. Clones were read by immunoSEQ multiplex PCR, and TCRdb kept only the in-frame ones, dropping some. The data show about 20,000 clones, about four fifths seen once. What these receptors recognize is not known. The starting material was PBMCs, obtained from a glioma patient whose treatment included an IDH1 peptide vaccine. The receptors here all came from a man aged 25-40 years with glioma. CDR3s include the opening cysteine and the closing phenylalanine or tryptophan. Each record gives: J gene, D gene, V gene, clone size, CDR3 protein, CDR3 DNA. D genes are given only for firm matches. Expanded clones get a size class; other rows say once, few or many, or leave the size out.

TRBJ2-3	NA	TRBV7-9	NA	CASSLERAPDTQYF	TGTGCCAGCAGCTTAGAGCGGGCCCCAGATACGCAGTATTTT
TRBJ2-1	TRBD2	TRBV5-1	NA	CASSLDSGSDNEQFF	TGCGCCAGCAGCTTGGATAGCGGGTCAGACAATGAGCAGTTCTTC
TRBJ2-2	TRBD2	TRBV27	NA	CASSPLGTSGSWDGELFF	TGTGCCAGCAGTCCCTTGGGGACTAGCGGGAGCTGGGACGGGGAGCTGTTTTTT
TRBJ2-1	TRBD2	TRBV5-5	NA	CASSLSGTSGKNEQFF	TGTGCCAGCAGCTTGTCCGGGACTAGCGGGAAAAATGAGCAGTTCTTC
TRBJ2-7	NA	TRBV5-1	NA	CASSHIGTTDYEQYF	TGCGCCAGCAGCCATATCGGGACGACGGACTACGAGCAGTACTTC
TRBJ1-4	TRBD1	TRBV6-1	once	CASQGQINEKLFF	TGTGCCAGCCAGGGACAGATTAATGAAAAACTGTTTTTT
TRBJ1-5	NA	TRBV18	NA	CASSPEASTFSNQPQHF	TGTGCCAGCTCACCAGAGGCCAGTACCTTTAGCAATCAGCCCCAGCATTTT
TRBJ2-1	NA	TRBV5-6	NA	CASSREDEQFF	TGTGCCAGCAGCAGAGAGGATGAGCAGTTCTTC
TRBJ2-3	NA	TRBV29-1	NA	CSVRTRLSDTQYF	TGCAGCGTTAGGACCAGACTTTCAGATACGCAGTATTTT
TRBJ1-3	NA	TRBV5-4	NA	CASSSWGSPSGNTIYF	TGTGCCAGCAGCTCATGGGGTTCGCCCTCTGGAAACACCATATATTTT
TRBJ2-6	NA	TRBV6-5	NA	CASSYIGAGANVLTF	TGTGCCAGCAGTTACATCGGGGCTGGGGCCAACGTCCTGACTTTC
TRBJ1-2	NA	TRBV6-4	NA	CASSPIPGYGYTF	TGTGCCAGCAGTCCCATCCCCGGCTATGGCTACACCTTC
TRBJ1-3	NA	TRBV29-1	few	CSAFQGGTGTGNTIYF	TGCAGCGCGTTCCAAGGGGGGACCGGCACTGGAAACACCATATATTTT
TRBJ1-1	NA	TRBV19	NA	CASSGVWGTEAFF	TGTGCCAGCTCAGGGGTCTGGGGCACTGAAGCTTTCTTT
TRBJ2-4	NA	TRBV7-9	NA	CASRPGQGGNIQYF	TGTGCCAGCAGACCCGGTCAGGGTGGAAACATTCAGTACTTC
TRBJ2-7	NA	TRBV4-1	NA	CASSQVLGQTFSYEQYF	TGCGCCAGCAGCCAAGTTCTCGGACAGACGTTCTCCTACGAGCAGTACTTC
TRBJ2-1	TRBD2	TRBV10-3	NA	CAISEPGLVYNEQFF	TGTGCCATCAGTGAGCCGGGACTAGTATACAATGAGCAGTTCTTC
TRBJ1-2	NA	TRBV20-1	NA	CSASPEYGYTF	TGCAGTGCTAGTCCCGAGTATGGCTACACCTTC
TRBJ2-5	NA	TRBV10-2	NA	CASSESGYQETQYF	TGCGCCAGCAGTGAGTCAGGGTACCAAGAGACCCAGTACTTC
TRBJ2-7	NA	TRBV6-1	NA	CASSEVRSYEQYF	TGTGCCAGCAGTGAAGTGAGGTCCTACGAGCAGTACTTC
TRBJ2-7	NA	TRBV15	NA	CATSRDRRGEQYF	TGTGCCACCAGCAGAGATCGCCGGGGCGAGCAGTACTTC
TRBJ1-1	NA	TRBV11-2	NA	CASSLRRGREAEAFF	TGTGCCAGCAGCTTGCGCAGGGGAAGGGAGGCTGAAGCTTTCTTT
TRBJ2-2	TRBD2	TRBV19	NA	CASSRGGPGELFF	TGTGCCAGTAGTCGGGGGGGGCCCGGGGAGCTGTTTTTT
TRBJ2-3	NA	TRBV11-2	NA	CASSGHLGNTRDTQYF	TGTGCCAGCAGCGGACACCTTGGGAACACCAGGGATACGCAGTATTTT
TRBJ2-2	TRBD1	TRBV9	NA	CASSVARDRGLSTGELFF	TGTGCCAGCAGCGTAGCCCGGGACAGGGGGTTATCCACCGGGGAGCTGTTTTTT
TRBJ1-2	TRBD1	TRBV14	NA	CASSDPGQGAYGYTF	TGTGCCAGCAGCGATCCGGGACAGGGGGCCTATGGCTACACCTTC
TRBJ2-1	TRBD2	TRBV4-1	NA	CASSRLAAVNEQFF	TGCGCCAGCTCTAGACTAGCGGCGGTCAATGAGCAGTTCTTC
TRBJ1-2	NA	TRBV9	NA	CASSVEGSYGYTF	TGTGCCAGCAGCGTAGAAGGAAGCTATGGCTACACCTTC
TRBJ2-2	TRBD1	TRBV5-4	NA	CASSPDRSGSTGELFF	TGTGCCAGCAGCCCGGACAGGAGTGGGAGTACCGGGGAGCTGTTTTTT
TRBJ2-3	NA	TRBV13	NA	CASSFRDTQYF	TGTGCCAGCAGCTTCCGGGATACGCAGTATTTT
TRBJ2-2	NA	TRBV2	NA	CASKQGNTGELFF	TGTGCCAGCAAGCAGGGGAACACCGGGGAGCTGTTTTTT
TRBJ1-1	NA	TRBV7-9	few	CASSPDLGNTEAFF	TGTGCCAGCAGCCCGGACCTAGGGAACACTGAAGCTTTCTTT
TRBJ2-2	TRBD2	TRBV27	NA	CASSYLAGGTGELFF	TGTGCCAGCAGTTATCTAGCGGGAGGTACCGGGGAGCTGTTTTTT
TRBJ2-5	TRBD1	TRBV6-5	NA	CASRLETGEETQYF	TGTGCCAGCAGGCTAGAAACAGGGGAGGAGACCCAGTACTTC
TRBJ1-4	TRBD1	TRBV7-9	few	CASSSHRGLIEKLFF	TGTGCCAGCAGCTCTCACAGGGGGCTCATTGAAAAACTGTTTTTT
TRBJ2-1	TRBD1	TRBV5-1	NA	CASSLRPAGGPSNEQFF	TGCGCCAGCAGCTTGCGCCCGGCAGGGGGCCCGAGCAATGAGCAGTTCTTC
TRBJ1-2	TRBD1	TRBV6-1	NA	CASSEHQGDSLKDGYTF	TGTGCCAGCAGTGAACACCAGGGGGATTCCCTTAAGGATGGCTACACCTTC
TRBJ2-5	NA	TRBV7-9	NA	CASSLAAEQETQYF	TGTGCCAGCAGCTTAGCCGCGGAACAAGAGACCCAGTACTTC
TRBJ2-1	NA	TRBV15	NA	CATSPRARVNEQFF	TGTGCCACCAGCCCCCGGGCCAGGGTCAATGAGCAGTTCTTC
TRBJ1-2	TRBD1	TRBV7-2	once	CASSLIRTGGHGYTF	TGTGCCAGCAGCTTAATCCGGACAGGGGGCCATGGCTACACCTTC
TRBJ2-1	NA	TRBV7-9	few	CASSFRGEFNEQFF	TGTGCCAGCAGCTTCAGGGGAGAGTTCAATGAGCAGTTCTTC
TRBJ1-5	NA	TRBV27	NA	CASSDSAGGANQPQHF	TGTGCCAGCAGTGACTCGGCCGGGGGGGCGAATCAGCCCCAGCATTTT
TRBJ2-7	TRBD1	TRBV2	NA	CASQGTGRTYEQYF	TGTGCCAGCCAGGGGACAGGGAGAACCTACGAGCAGTACTTC
TRBJ2-6	NA	TRBV19	NA	CASSPGLGGANVLTF	TGTGCCAGTAGTCCGGGACTCGGTGGGGCCAACGTCCTGACTTTC
TRBJ2-7	NA	TRBV9	NA	CASSVVDGGWEQYF	TGTGCCAGCAGCGTAGTGGACGGCGGCTGGGAGCAGTACTTC
TRBJ2-7	TRBD1	TRBV5-1	NA	CASSLRTGESYEQYF	TGCGCCAGCAGCTTGCGGACAGGGGAGAGCTACGAGCAGTACTTC
TRBJ2-7	NA	TRBV5-4	NA	CASSSKRQSYEQYF	TGTGCCAGCAGCTCCAAGCGACAGAGTTACGAGCAGTACTTC
TRBJ2-2	NA	TRBV7-6	NA	CASSLYSTNTGELFF	TGTGCCAGCAGCTTATACTCAACGAACACCGGGGAGCTGTTTTTT
TRBJ1-5	NA	TRBV7-2	once	CASSAGGRRFLDQPQHF	TGTGCCAGCAGCGCTGGCGGCAGGAGGTTTCTCGATCAGCCCCAGCATTTT
TRBJ2-1	NA	TRBV5-4	NA	CASSHGDSYNEQFF	TGTGCCAGCAGCCACGGCGACAGTTACAATGAGCAGTTCTTC
TRBJ1-5	NA	TRBV9	NA	CASSVGDGDNQPQHF	TGTGCCAGCAGCGTAGGGGACGGTGACAATCAGCCCCAGCATTTT
TRBJ1-1	NA	TRBV7-9	NA	CASSLRFTEAFF	TGTGCCAGCAGCTTGAGGTTTACTGAAGCTTTCTTT